This T cell receptor beta chain was recovered during a study of T cells in Graves' hyperthyroidism and ophthalmopathy. TCR beta CDR3 region amplification was performed from RNA transcripts. An initial round of RT-PCR targeting the TCR CDR3 relied on the HTBI primer set. Using its own MiXCR run on the multiplex PCR reads, TCRdb lists one record per CDR3 protein. Here the sample spans roughly 290,000 distinct CDR3 sequences, about 14% being singletons. Recently diagnosed hyperthyroidism of less than 2 months' duration affected patients aged 18 to 65. General study points: Blood samples included most of the expanded thyroid clonotypes exceeding 0.001. Prediction of ophthalmopathy progression came a median approximately 7 months pre-onset.

V lost 2 bases and J 8 bases, leaving 16 bases between the germline ends. The CDR3 sequence is 16 residues long. Germline CDR1 and CDR2: SGHVS and FQNEAQ. This clonotype showed up many times. Its antigen remains unidentified. The chain carries TRBV7-8 and TRBJ1-6; D gene uncertain. This clonotype was obtained from a woman between 25 and 40 years old with Graves' hyperthyroidism that later progressed to Graves' ophthalmopathy. The specimen was blood. The CDR3 here is CASSLSGIWGYSPLHF. CDR3 nucleotide sequence: TGTGCCAGCAGCTTATCGGGGATATGGGGTTATTCACCCCTCCACTTT.